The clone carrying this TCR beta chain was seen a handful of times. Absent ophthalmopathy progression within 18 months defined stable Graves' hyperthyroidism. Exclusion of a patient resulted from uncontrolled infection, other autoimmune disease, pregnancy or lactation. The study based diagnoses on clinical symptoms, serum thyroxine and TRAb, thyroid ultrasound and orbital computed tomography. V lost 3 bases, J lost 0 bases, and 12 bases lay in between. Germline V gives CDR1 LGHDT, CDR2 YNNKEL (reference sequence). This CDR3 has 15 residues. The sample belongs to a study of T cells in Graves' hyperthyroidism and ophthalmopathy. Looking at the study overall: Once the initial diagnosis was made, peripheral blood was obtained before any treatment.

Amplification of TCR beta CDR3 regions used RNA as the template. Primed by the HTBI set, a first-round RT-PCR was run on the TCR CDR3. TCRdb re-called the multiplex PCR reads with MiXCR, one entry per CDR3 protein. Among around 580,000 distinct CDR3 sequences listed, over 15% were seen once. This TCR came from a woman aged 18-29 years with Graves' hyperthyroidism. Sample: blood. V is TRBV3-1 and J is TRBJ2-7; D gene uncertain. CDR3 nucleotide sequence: TGTGCCAGCAGCCACCGATCGAAGCACTCCTACGAGCAGTACTTC. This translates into CASSHRSKHSYEQYF.